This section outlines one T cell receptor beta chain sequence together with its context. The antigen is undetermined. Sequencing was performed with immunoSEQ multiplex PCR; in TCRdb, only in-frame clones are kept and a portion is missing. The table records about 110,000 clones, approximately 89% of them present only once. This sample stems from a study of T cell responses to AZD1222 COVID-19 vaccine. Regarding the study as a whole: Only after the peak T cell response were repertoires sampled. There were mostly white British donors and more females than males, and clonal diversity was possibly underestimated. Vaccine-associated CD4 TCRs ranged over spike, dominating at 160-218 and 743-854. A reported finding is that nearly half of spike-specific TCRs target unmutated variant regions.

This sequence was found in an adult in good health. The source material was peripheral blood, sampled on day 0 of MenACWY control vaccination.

CDR3: CASSLGIQNSGELFF. In DNA, the CDR3 is TGCGCCAGCAGCTTGGGGATACAGAATTCCGGGGAGCTGTTTTTT. The chain has TRBV5-1 and TRBJ2-2; D ambiguous. The V end lost 0 bases, the J end lost 6 bases, and 12 bases lay between the germline ends. The germline CDR1 and CDR2 sequences are SGHRS and YFSETQ. The CDR3 runs 15 residues.